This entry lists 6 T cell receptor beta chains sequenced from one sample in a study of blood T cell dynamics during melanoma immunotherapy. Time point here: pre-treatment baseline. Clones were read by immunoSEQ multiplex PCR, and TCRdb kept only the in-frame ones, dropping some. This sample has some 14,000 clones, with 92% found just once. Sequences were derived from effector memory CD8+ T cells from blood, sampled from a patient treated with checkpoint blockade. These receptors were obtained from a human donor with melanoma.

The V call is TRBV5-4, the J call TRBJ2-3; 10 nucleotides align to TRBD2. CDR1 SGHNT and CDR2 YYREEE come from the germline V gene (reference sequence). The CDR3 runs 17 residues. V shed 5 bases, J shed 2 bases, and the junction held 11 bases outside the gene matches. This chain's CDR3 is CASSSPGTSAPTDTQYF. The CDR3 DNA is TGTGCCAGCAGTTCCCCGGGGACTAGCGCGCCCACAGATACGCAGTATTTT.

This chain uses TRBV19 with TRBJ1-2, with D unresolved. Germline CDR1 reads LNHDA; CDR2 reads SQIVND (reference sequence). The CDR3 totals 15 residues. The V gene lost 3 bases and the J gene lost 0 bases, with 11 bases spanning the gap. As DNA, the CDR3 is TGTGCCAGTAGTATCCCCCTCAAAGCTAACTATGGCTACACCTTC. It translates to CASSIPLKANYGYTF.

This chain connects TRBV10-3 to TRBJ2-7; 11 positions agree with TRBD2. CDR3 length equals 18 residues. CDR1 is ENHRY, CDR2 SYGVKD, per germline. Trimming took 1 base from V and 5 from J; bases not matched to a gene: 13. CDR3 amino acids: CAISEYDSSGRPGHEQYF. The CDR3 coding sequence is TGTGCCATCAGTGAGTACGATTCTAGCGGGAGGCCAGGGCACGAGCAGTACTTC.

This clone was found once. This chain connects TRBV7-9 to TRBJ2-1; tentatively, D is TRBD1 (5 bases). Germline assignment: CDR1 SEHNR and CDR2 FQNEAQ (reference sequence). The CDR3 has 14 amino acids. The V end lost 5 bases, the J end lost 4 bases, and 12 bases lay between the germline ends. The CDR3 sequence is CASSQTGSYNEQFF. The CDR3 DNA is TGTGCCAGCAGCCAAACAGGTTCTTACAATGAGCAGTTCTTC.

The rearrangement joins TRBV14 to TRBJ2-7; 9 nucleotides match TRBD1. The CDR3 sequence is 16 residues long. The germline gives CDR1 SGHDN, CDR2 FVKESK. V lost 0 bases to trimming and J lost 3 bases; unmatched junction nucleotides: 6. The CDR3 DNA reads TGTGCCAGCAGCCAAGAAGGACAGGGGCCTTACTACGAGCAGTACTTC. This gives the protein CASSQEGQGPYYEQYF.

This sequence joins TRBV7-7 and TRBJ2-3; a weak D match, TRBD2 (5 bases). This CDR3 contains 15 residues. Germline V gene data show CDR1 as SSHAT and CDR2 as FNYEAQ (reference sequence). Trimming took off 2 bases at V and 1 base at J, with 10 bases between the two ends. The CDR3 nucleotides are TGTGCCAGCAGCTTACTAAGCGGAGGCACAGATACGCAGTATTTT. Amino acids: CASSLLSGGTDTQYF.